These T cell receptor beta chains were read from a single sample in a study of T cell responses to AZD1222 COVID-19 vaccine. Profiled with immunoSEQ multiplex PCR; TCRdb holds only in-frame clones, not every one. The sample holds approximately 110,000 clones, approximately 90% seen once. This sample comprised peripheral blood, obtained on day 0 of AZD1222 vaccination. These receptors all stem from an adult in good health. CDR3s include the opening cysteine and the closing phenylalanine or tryptophan. A D gene is named only where the DNA matches it firmly. For some rows the clone size is stated as once, few or many, or as a class when expanded; others skip it.

D gene: TRBD2
clone size: -
J gene: TRBJ2-1
V gene: TRBV6-2/TRBV6-3
CDR3 DNA: TGTGCCAGCAGTTACAGCGGGGGGGCGAATGAGCAGTTCTTC
CDR3 protein: CASSYSGGANEQFF

D gene: -
clone size: -
J gene: TRBJ1-1
V gene: TRBV4-1
CDR3 DNA: TGCGCCAGCAGCCAAGATAGACGTCTGAACACTGAAGCTTTCTTT
CDR3 protein: CASSQDRRLNTEAFF

D gene: TRBD1
clone size: -
J gene: TRBJ2-7
V gene: TRBV5-1
CDR3 DNA: TGCGCCAGCAGCGCCTCTTGGGACAGGGGGCGGTACGAGCAGTACTTC
CDR3 protein: CASSASWDRGRYEQYF

D gene: TRBD1
clone size: -
J gene: TRBJ1-1
V gene: TRBV11-1
CDR3 DNA: TGTGCCAGCAGCTGGGACAGGGTGAGGACTGAAGCTTTCTTT
CDR3 protein: CASSWDRVRTEAFF

D gene: -
clone size: once
J gene: TRBJ2-1
V gene: TRBV27
CDR3 DNA: TGTGCCAGCAGTTACGGGGTTCCGGGACCAGGGAACTACGATGAGCAGTTCTTC
CDR3 protein: CASSYGVPGPGNYDEQFF

D gene: TRBD1
clone size: -
J gene: TRBJ2-2
V gene: TRBV5-4
CDR3 DNA: TGTGCCAGCAGCGGGGGGACAGGGAGGACCGGGGAGCTGTTTTTT
CDR3 protein: CASSGGTGRTGELFF

D gene: TRBD2
clone size: -
J gene: TRBJ2-3
V gene: TRBV5-1
CDR3 DNA: TGCGCCAGCAGCTTGCGGACTAGCGGGGTGGCAGATACGCAGTATTTT
CDR3 protein: CASSLRTSGVADTQYF

D gene: TRBD1
clone size: -
J gene: TRBJ1-4
V gene: TRBV19
CDR3 DNA: TGTGCCAGTAGTCCAACCGGGACAGGGGCTGAAAAACTGTTTTTT
CDR3 protein: CASSPTGTGAEKLFF

D gene: TRBD1
clone size: -
J gene: TRBJ1-5
V gene: TRBV12-3/TRBV12-4
CDR3 DNA: TGTGCCAGCAGTTTCGGGCAGGGGGTATTCCAGCATTTT
CDR3 protein: CASSFGQGVFQHF

D gene: TRBD1
clone size: -
J gene: TRBJ1-1
V gene: TRBV7-9
CDR3 DNA: TGTGCCAGCAGCTTACGACCACAGGGGGCCACTGAAGCTTTCTTT
CDR3 protein: CASSLRPQGATEAFF

D gene: TRBD1
clone size: once
J gene: TRBJ2-2
V gene: TRBV3-1/TRBV3-2
CDR3 DNA: TGTGCCAGCAGCCGCGACAGGGTGAACACCGGGGAGCTGTTTTTT
CDR3 protein: CASSRDRVNTGELFF

D gene: TRBD2
clone size: -
J gene: TRBJ2-2
V gene: TRBV28
CDR3 DNA: TGTGCCAGCTCCGACCCCGGGGGGGCCGGGGAGCTGTTTTTT
CDR3 protein: CASSDPGGAGELFF

D gene: -
clone size: -
J gene: TRBJ1-1
V gene: TRBV6-4
CDR3 DNA: TGTGCCAGCAGCCTGATGATGAACACTGAAGCTTTCTTT
CDR3 protein: CASSLMMNTEAFF

D gene: TRBD2
clone size: -
J gene: TRBJ2-7
V gene: TRBV13
CDR3 DNA: TGTGCCAGCAGCTTGAGCGGGGGGTTCTACGAGCAGTACTTC
CDR3 protein: CASSLSGGFYEQYF

D gene: -
clone size: -
J gene: TRBJ1-5
V gene: TRBV30
CDR3 DNA: TGTGCCTGGAGTAGGGGCCGGGATCATCAGCCCCAGCATTTT
CDR3 protein: CAWSRGRDHQPQHF

D gene: -
clone size: -
J gene: TRBJ2-1
V gene: TRBV5-4
CDR3 DNA: TGTGCCAGCAGCTTGGATAGCAGGAAGAACTACAATGAGCAGTTCTTC
CDR3 protein: CASSLDSRKNYNEQFF

D gene: TRBD1
clone size: -
J gene: TRBJ1-1
V gene: TRBV19
CDR3 DNA: TGTGCCAGTAGTACCTACAGGGGCGGCATTGAAGCTTTCTTT
CDR3 protein: CASSTYRGGIEAFF

D gene: TRBD2
clone size: -
J gene: TRBJ2-5
V gene: TRBV6-2/TRBV6-3
CDR3 DNA: TGTGCCAGCAGTTACACGGGACTAGCGGCAGAGACCCAGTACTTC
CDR3 protein: CASSYTGLAAETQYF

D gene: -
clone size: -
J gene: TRBJ2-2
V gene: TRBV7-8
CDR3 DNA: TGTGCCAGCAGTAAGATAGCGGAGAACACCGGGGAGCTGTTTTTT
CDR3 protein: CASSKIAENTGELFF

D gene: -
clone size: -
J gene: TRBJ1-1
V gene: TRBV19
CDR3 DNA: TGTGCCAGTAGTATAGGGCCGCGGACTCCTATGAACACTGAAGCTTTCTTT
CDR3 protein: CASSIGPRTPMNTEAFF

D gene: TRBD1
clone size: -
J gene: TRBJ2-3
V gene: TRBV19
CDR3 DNA: TGTGCCAGTAGCAGACAGGGGAGCACAGATACGCAGTATTTT
CDR3 protein: CASSRQGSTDTQYF

D gene: -
clone size: -
J gene: TRBJ1-1
V gene: TRBV6-5
CDR3 DNA: TGTGCCAGCAAGATACAGGTACGGAACACTGAAGCTTTCTTT
CDR3 protein: CASKIQVRNTEAFF

D gene: TRBD2
clone size: -
J gene: TRBJ2-7
V gene: TRBV5-1
CDR3 DNA: TGCGCCAGCAGCCCAGAAACTAGCGGGGGGCCATACGAGCAGTACTTC
CDR3 protein: CASSPETSGGPYEQYF

D gene: -
clone size: -
J gene: TRBJ1-1
V gene: TRBV4-1
CDR3 DNA: TGCGCCAGCAGCCCCGGGGAGGGCCTACTCACTGAAGCTTTCTTT
CDR3 protein: CASSPGEGLLTEAFF

D gene: TRBD2
clone size: once
J gene: TRBJ2-1
V gene: TRBV9
CDR3 DNA: TGTGCCAGCAGCGTAGCTGGGGCGGGAGAAGGGTTAGGAAATGAGCAGTTCTTC
CDR3 protein: CASSVAGAGEGLGNEQFF

D gene: -
clone size: -
J gene: TRBJ1-2
V gene: TRBV19
CDR3 DNA: TGTGCCAGTAGTATTCCGGCGGTGACGCCTCGGGATGGCTACACCTTC
CDR3 protein: CASSIPAVTPRDGYTF

D gene: -
clone size: -
J gene: TRBJ1-2
V gene: TRBV7-2
CDR3 DNA: TGTGCCAGCAGCTTAGCTGGGACCATTTCGGTGGGTGGCTACACCTTC
CDR3 protein: CASSLAGTISVGGYTF

D gene: TRBD1
clone size: -
J gene: TRBJ1-1
V gene: TRBV5-1
CDR3 DNA: TGCGCCAGCAGCTACCGATATCCGGGACAGGGGTTTCCTGAAGCTTTCTTT
CDR3 protein: CASSYRYPGQGFPEAFF

D gene: TRBD1
clone size: -
J gene: TRBJ2-3
V gene: TRBV4-1
CDR3 DNA: TGCGCCAGCAGCCAAGGGGGGATGGGCAGGGGGCCGGCGGATACGCAGTATTTT
CDR3 protein: CASSQGGMGRGPADTQYF

D gene: -
clone size: -
J gene: TRBJ2-1
V gene: TRBV7-6
CDR3 DNA: TGTGCCAGCAGCTTATACTCGGGCGGCTACTACAATGAGCAGTTCTTC
CDR3 protein: CASSLYSGGYYNEQFF

D gene: TRBD1
clone size: -
J gene: TRBJ1-6
V gene: TRBV2
CDR3 DNA: TGTGCCAGCAGCTGGGACAGGGGTTATAATTCACCCCTCCACTTT
CDR3 protein: CASSWDRGYNSPLHF

D gene: TRBD1
clone size: -
J gene: TRBJ1-1
V gene: TRBV6-5
CDR3 DNA: TGTGCCAGCAGAGACAGGGCCACTGAAGCTTTCTTT
CDR3 protein: CASRDRATEAFF

D gene: -
clone size: -
J gene: TRBJ1-5
V gene: TRBV27
CDR3 DNA: TGTGCCAGCAGTTTATCGTGGAATCAGCCCCAGCATTTT
CDR3 protein: CASSLSWNQPQHF

D gene: -
clone size: -
J gene: TRBJ2-7
V gene: TRBV6-5
CDR3 DNA: TGTGCCAGCAGCACAGGGCCATACGAGCAGTACTTC
CDR3 protein: CASSTGPYEQYF

D gene: -
clone size: -
J gene: TRBJ1-5
V gene: TRBV5-5
CDR3 DNA: TGTGCCAGCAGCTTGGCGGCAGGGGTTCAGCCCCAGCATTTT
CDR3 protein: CASSLAAGVQPQHF

D gene: -
clone size: -
J gene: TRBJ1-2
V gene: TRBV12-3/TRBV12-4
CDR3 DNA: TGTGCCAGCAACTGGGGACTACTCTATGGCTACACCTTC
CDR3 protein: CASNWGLLYGYTF

D gene: TRBD2
clone size: -
J gene: TRBJ2-7
V gene: TRBV7-2
CDR3 DNA: TGTGCCAGCAGCCCCGGGCTAGCGGGCTACGAGCAGTACTTC
CDR3 protein: CASSPGLAGYEQYF

D gene: TRBD1
clone size: -
J gene: TRBJ1-1
V gene: TRBV20-1
CDR3 DNA: TGCAGTGCTAGTGGGAGGGGACAGGGAAGAACTGAAGCTTTCTTT
CDR3 protein: CSASGRGQGRTEAFF

D gene: -
clone size: -
J gene: TRBJ1-2
V gene: TRBV27
CDR3 DNA: TGTGCCAGCAGTTTAACTTCAAGGGGAACTGGCTACACCTTC
CDR3 protein: CASSLTSRGTGYTF

D gene: -
clone size: -
J gene: TRBJ2-1
V gene: TRBV27
CDR3 DNA: TGTGCCAGCCTCTCTGCGGGGACAGAGCAGTTCTTC
CDR3 protein: CASLSAGTEQFF

D gene: -
clone size: -
J gene: TRBJ1-5
V gene: TRBV7-3
CDR3 DNA: TGTGCCAGCAGCTTAGGCCGAAATCAGCCCCAGCATTTT
CDR3 protein: CASSLGRNQPQHF

D gene: -
clone size: few
J gene: TRBJ1-2
V gene: TRBV9
CDR3 DNA: TGTGCCAGCAGCCAAGCCGCGGTGGGGGACTATGGCTACACCTTC
CDR3 protein: CASSQAAVGDYGYTF

D gene: -
clone size: few
J gene: TRBJ2-1
V gene: TRBV5-4
CDR3 DNA: TGTGCCAGCAGCTCTCCAGAACTCCTGACCTACAATGAGCAGTTCTTC
CDR3 protein: CASSSPELLTYNEQFF

D gene: -
clone size: -
J gene: TRBJ2-3
V gene: TRBV9
CDR3 DNA: TGTGCCAGCAGCCGAGGGGGGCTTCTGGTTGGGATGAATACGCAGTATTTT
CDR3 protein: CASSRGGLLVGMNTQYF

D gene: -
clone size: -
J gene: TRBJ1-4
V gene: TRBV5-6
CDR3 DNA: TGTGCCAGCAGCTCTGGACGGGGGTTGAATGAAAAACTGTTTTTT
CDR3 protein: CASSSGRGLNEKLFF

D gene: -
clone size: -
J gene: TRBJ1-5
V gene: TRBV30
CDR3 DNA: TGTGCCTGGAGTGCCCCGACACGGCTGGGTAGTCAGCCCCAGCATTTT
CDR3 protein: CAWSAPTRLGSQPQHF

D gene: -
clone size: -
J gene: TRBJ1-6
V gene: TRBV21-1
CDR3 DNA: TGTGCCAGCAGCAATCCCAGGGGTCGGAATTCACCCCTCCACTTT
CDR3 protein: CASSNPRGRNSPLHF

D gene: -
clone size: few
J gene: TRBJ1-6
V gene: TRBV6-4
CDR3 DNA: TGTGCCAGCAGTGAGTCCAGGGGAGGTTCACCCCTCCACTTT
CDR3 protein: CASSESRGGSPLHF

D gene: -
clone size: -
J gene: TRBJ2-1
V gene: TRBV6-5
CDR3 DNA: TGTGCCAGCAGTTACCGCCTAGCGACGAATGAGCAGTTCTTC
CDR3 protein: CASSYRLATNEQFF

D gene: -
clone size: -
J gene: TRBJ1-2
V gene: TRBV7-9
CDR3 DNA: TGTGCCAGCAGCTTAGCGCGGGTCGGCAGTGGCTACACCTTC
CDR3 protein: CASSLARVGSGYTF

D gene: TRBD2
clone size: -
J gene: TRBJ2-7
V gene: TRBV7-2
CDR3 DNA: TGTGCCAGCAGCTTACTCCGTAGCGGGGGGAACGAGCAGTACTTC
CDR3 protein: CASSLLRSGGNEQYF

D gene: -
clone size: -
J gene: TRBJ2-7
V gene: TRBV12-3/TRBV12-4
CDR3 DNA: TGTGCCAGCAGGTCGGACAGTGTATACGAGCAGTACTTC
CDR3 protein: CASRSDSVYEQYF

D gene: -
clone size: -
J gene: TRBJ2-5
V gene: TRBV3-1/TRBV3-2
CDR3 DNA: TGTGCCAGCAGCCAAGAAATTGGGACACCACAAGAGACCCAGTACTTC
CDR3 protein: CASSQEIGTPQETQYF